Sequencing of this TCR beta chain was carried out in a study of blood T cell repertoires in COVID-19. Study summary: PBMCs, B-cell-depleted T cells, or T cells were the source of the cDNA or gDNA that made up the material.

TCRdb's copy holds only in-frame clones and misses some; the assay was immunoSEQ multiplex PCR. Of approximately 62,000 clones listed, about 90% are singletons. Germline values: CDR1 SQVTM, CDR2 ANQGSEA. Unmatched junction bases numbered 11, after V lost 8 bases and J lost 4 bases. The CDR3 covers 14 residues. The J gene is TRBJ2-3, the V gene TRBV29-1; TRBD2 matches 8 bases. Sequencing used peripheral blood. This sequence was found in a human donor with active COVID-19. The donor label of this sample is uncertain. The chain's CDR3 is CSTARTSTADTQYF. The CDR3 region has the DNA TGCAGCACCGCCCGGACTAGCACCGCAGATACGCAGTATTTT.